The 25 T cell receptor beta chains listed next were all sequenced from one sample in a study of T cells of healthy individuals. TCRdb redid the calling of the 5' RACE reads with MiXCR, one entry per CDR3 protein. The table has around 63,000 distinct CDR3 sequences, around 15% seen once. The receptors originated from a human donor in good health.

This clonotype was seen a few times. Here the CDR3 reads CASRSQPKEQYF. DNA for the CDR3: TGTGCCAGCAGGAGTCAGCCGAAGGAGCAGTACTTC. The rearrangement uses TRBV27 and TRBJ2-7, with D hard to call. From germline, CDR1 is MNHEY and CDR2 SMNVEV (reference sequence). This CDR3 spans 12 amino acids. V lost 6 bases and J lost 7, with 13 bases in between.

The V and J genes are TRBV28 and TRBJ1-1; TRBD1 might be the D (6 bases). Trimming left V 4 bases short and J 1 base short, with 10 bases between. CDR1 is MDHEN, CDR2 SYDVKM, per germline. The CDR3 has 14 residues. CDR3 bases: TGTGCCAGCAGTTCGGGACAATCGAACACTGAAGCTTTCTTT. This encodes CASSSGQSNTEAFF.

In this sample, this clonotype turned up a few times. The gene calls are TRBV12-3 or TRBV12-4 and TRBJ2-7; no firm D call. Trimming shortened V by 5 bases and J by 1 base, and 12 bases separated the two germline ends. The CDR3 loop spans 14 amino acids. CDR3 residues: CASSPSYRSYEQYF. CDR3 coding DNA: TGTGCCAGCAGTCCATCCTACAGATCCTACGAGCAGTACTTC.

This clonotype was detected many times. DNA for the CDR3: TGCAGTGCTAGAGGCACAGGGTTCGCCTTGACTACATATACGCAGTATTTT. This gives the protein CSARGTGFALTTYTQYF. The V and J genes are TRBV20-1 and TRBJ2-3; tentative D call: TRBD1 (6 bases). This CDR3 has 17 amino acids. V was clipped by 1 base and J by 7 bases, with 24 bases between them. The V gene's germline CDR1 is DFQATT and CDR2 SNEGSKA (reference sequence).

V usage is TRBV5-8 and J usage is TRBJ2-7; the D gene is possibly TRBD1 (5 bases). CDR3 length: 14 residues. V was cut by 0 bases and J by 5 bases, with 12 bases left in between. The V gene's germline CDR1 is SGHTS and CDR2 YDEGEE. CDR3 nucleotides: TGTGCCAGCAGCTTGGTAGGGGTTCCCCACGAGCAGTACTTC. Translated, it gives CASSLVGVPHEQYF.

Only a few counts were recorded for this clonotype. The chain employs TRBV10-3 and TRBJ2-7; 10 positions agree with TRBD2. In germline, CDR1 is ENHRY, CDR2 SYGVKD. V gave up 8 bases and J gave up 2 bases; unmatched junction bases: 6. This CDR3 has 14 amino acids. The CDR3 is CAIGVAGGTYEQYF. The DNA of the CDR3 is TGTGCCATCGGCGTAGCGGGAGGTACCTACGAGCAGTACTTC.

Only a few counts were recorded for this clonotype. V usage is TRBV5-1 and J usage is TRBJ2-3, with D tentatively TRBD1 or TRBD2 (5 bases each). This CDR3 has 17 amino acids. CDR1 and CDR2 (germline): SGHRS, YFSETQ. Trimming removed 0 bases at V and 2 bases at J, with 16 bases between. In DNA, the CDR3 is TGCGCCAGCAGCTTGGCCGACAGCGGAACGTACACAGATACGCAGTATTTT. Its translation: CASSLADSGTYTDTQYF.

A few counts support this clonotype. The gene calls are TRBV7-6 and TRBJ1-2, with 10 bases fitting TRBD1. CDR3 length: 16 amino acids. J was trimmed by 5 bases and V by 5 bases; bases with no gene match: 11. Germline V CDR1 and CDR2: SGHVS, FNYEAQ. The CDR3 loop is CASSRETGGLGYGYTF. As DNA, the CDR3 is TGTGCCAGCAGCAGGGAGACAGGGGGCCTTGGTTATGGCTACACCTTC.

V gene TRBV2 combines with J gene TRBJ2-3, with D perhaps matching TRBD1 (6 bases). The germline V gene has CDR1 SNHLY and CDR2 FYNNEI. The ends were cut back, 7 bases at V and 2 bases at J, with 13 bases in the middle. The CDR3 sequence is 14 residues long. CDR3 nucleotide sequence: TGTGCCAGCATCGGACAGAGGATCACAGATACGCAGTATTTT. Its translation: CASIGQRITDTQYF.

This clonotype was counted many times. One end of the junction fails to match germline, which may point to a read error. The genes are TRBV7-7 and TRBJ2-3; possibly TRBD1 for D (6 bases). The CDR3 has 14 amino acids. Germline V CDR1 and CDR2: SSHAT, FNYEAQ (reference sequence). The chain's CDR3 is CASSSRDKADTQYF. Here the CDR3 DNA reads TGTGCTAGCAGCTCCCGGGACAAGGCGGATACGCAGTATTTT.

In this sample, this clonotype turned up many times. The chain carries TRBV19 and TRBJ2-2; D gene ambiguous. This CDR3 spans 14 amino acids. The V and J ends lost 5 bases and 2 bases respectively, with 9 bases between them. Germline-derived CDR1 and CDR2 are LNHDA and SQIVND (reference sequence). The CDR3 coding sequence is TGTGCCAGTAGTGGGTCAGCTAACACCGGGGAGCTGTTTTTT. Its protein product is CASSGSANTGELFF.

This clonotype came up a few times. The CDR3 DNA reads as TGTGCCAGCAGTGTTTTTTTAACCCTTGGCTACGAGCAGTACTTC. It codes for CASSVFLTLGYEQYF. This chain links TRBV2 with TRBJ2-7; D not certain. Per the germline V gene, CDR1 is SNHLY and CDR2 is FYNNEI. With 4 bases removed from V and 3 bases from J, the gap between germline ends came to 16 bases. The CDR3 sequence is 15 residues long. Full variable domain (rest looked up from reference TRBV2 and TRBJ2-7): EPEVTQTPSHQVTQMGQEVILRCVPISNHLYFYWYRQILGQKVEFLVSFYNNEISEKSEIFDDQFSVERPDGSNFTLKIRSTKLEDSAMYFCASSVFLTLGYEQYFGPGTRLTVT.

This chain connects TRBV7-2 to TRBJ2-5; no clear D. Germline V gene sequence: CDR1 SGHTA, CDR2 FQGNSA. Trimming stripped 5 bases from V and 9 bases from J, with 13 bases between. The CDR3 consists of 12 residues. CDR3 DNA: TGTGCCAGCAGCCGAAGAAGAGACTCCCAGTACTTC. Its protein product is CASSRRRDSQYF. The full variable domain, completed using reference TRBV7-2 and TRBJ2-5, is GAGVSQSPSNKVTEKGKDVELRCDPISGHTALYWYRQSLGQGLEFLIYFQGNSAPDKSGLPSDRFSAERTGGSVSTLTIQRTQQEDSAVYLCASSRRRDSQYFGPGTRLLVL.

V and J are TRBV7-2 and TRBJ2-1, with 11 bases lining up with TRBD2. Losses at the gene ends were 4 bases for V and 5 bases for J; bases not matched to a gene: 10. The CDR3 is 17 amino acids. Germline-derived CDR1 and CDR2 are SGHTA and FQGNSA. The CDR3 DNA reads as TGTGCCAGCAGCTCTATGCCCCCGGGACTAGCGGACAATGAGCAGTTCTTC. This translates into CASSSMPPGLADNEQFF. Full variable domain (rest looked up from reference TRBV7-2 and TRBJ2-1): GAGVSQSPSNKVTEKGKDVELRCDPISGHTALYWYRQSLGQGLEFLIYFQGNSAPDKSGLPSDRFSAERTGGSVSTLTIQRTQQEDSAVYLCASSSMPPGLADNEQFFGPGTRLTVL.

The table lists this clonotype with many counts. The chain joins TRBV6-1 to TRBJ2-7, with a weak D call TRBD1 (6 bases). CDR3 length equals 15 residues. Germline V gene sequence: CDR1 MNHNS, CDR2 SASEGT. Deletions cut 4 bases from V and 4 bases from J, with 17 bases between. Written as DNA, the CDR3 is TGTGCCAGCAGTGCCCTACAGGGAAGTATTTACGAGCAGTACTTC. Amino acids: CASSALQGSIYEQYF.

This sequence joins TRBV7-9 and TRBJ1-2; D ambiguous. There are 14 residues in the CDR3. V was trimmed by 1 base and J by 1 base, leaving 7 bases between them. Germline loops: CDR1 SEHNR, CDR2 FQNEAQ (reference sequence). The CDR3: CASSLEARNYGYTF. CDR3 nucleotides: TGTGCCAGCAGCTTAGAGGCCCGTAACTATGGCTACACCTTC.

This chain links TRBV11-1 with TRBJ1-1; D might be TRBD1 (5 bases). Germline CDR1 reads SGHAT; CDR2 reads FQDESV (reference sequence). The CDR3 is 13 amino acids. The V end was cut by 2 bases, the J end by 6 bases, with 10 bases between. This CDR3 is CASSLSPTAEAFF. As DNA, the CDR3 is TGTGCCAGCAGCTTAAGCCCGACAGCTGAAGCTTTCTTT. Filled out from reference TRBV11-1 and TRBJ1-1, the complete variable domain reads EAEVAQSPRYKITEKSQAVAFWCDPISGHATLYWYRQILGQGPELLVQFQDESVVDDSQLPKDRFSAERLKGVDSTLKIQPAELGDSAMYLCASSLSPTAEAFFGQGTRLTVV.

The CDR3: CASSRGQGKTQYF. Written as DNA, the CDR3 is TGTGCCAGCAGCCGGGGGCAAGGAAAGACCCAGTACTTC. The rearrangement uses TRBV5-6 and TRBJ2-5; the D call may be TRBD1 or TRBD2 (6 bases each). The CDR3 has 13 amino acids. Germline loops: CDR1 SGHDT, CDR2 YYEEEE. The germline V and J ends were trimmed by 4 bases and 6 bases, with 13 bases remaining between them.

The chain has TRBV5-1 and TRBJ1-4; D possibly corresponds to TRBD1 (6 bases). The germline gives CDR1 SGHRS, CDR2 YFSETQ. CDR3 length: 14 residues. Trimming left V 3 bases short and J 12 bases short, with 18 bases between. DNA of the CDR3: TGCGCCAGCAGCTGGGAGGACAGCCTTCAGGAACTGTTTTTT. Its translation is CASSWEDSLQELFF.

This clonotype has at least ten counts. The gene calls are TRBV15 and TRBJ2-5; no reliable D call. The CDR3 runs 15 residues. V was shortened by 4 bases and J by 2 bases, with 14 bases between the two germline ends. From germline, CDR1 is LNHNV and CDR2 YYDKDF (reference sequence). The CDR3 here is CATSTPSPGQETQYF. CDR3 coding DNA: TGTGCCACCAGCACGCCCTCCCCTGGGCAAGAGACCCAGTACTTC.

This clonotype was seen a few times. The chain combines TRBV4-1 with TRBJ1-1; D is perhaps TRBD1 (5 bases). V gave up 0 bases and J gave up 11 bases, with 13 bases separating them. The CDR3 extends over 13 amino acids. In germline, CDR1 is MGHRA, CDR2 YSYEKL. The CDR3 is CASSQDGFGAAFF. The CDR3 bases are TGCGCCAGCAGCCAAGATGGTTTCGGGGCGGCTTTCTTT.

The chain recombines TRBV11-2 with TRBJ1-1; D might be TRBD1 (6 bases). CDR1 and CDR2 (germline): SGHAT, FQNNGV. V shed 5 bases and J shed 0 bases, with 16 bases lying between them. The CDR3 has 16 residues. CDR3 sequence reads: CASSPPQGLMNTEAFF. As DNA, the CDR3 is TGTGCCAGCAGCCCCCCACAGGGACTCATGAACACTGAAGCTTTCTTT.

This clonotype was found many times. The V and J genes are TRBV28 and TRBJ1-1; D is undetermined. The V end was cut by 1 base, the J end by 3 bases, with 12 bases between. The CDR3 loop spans 15 amino acids. Germline V gene lookup returns CDR1 MDHEN and CDR2 SYDVKM. The CDR3 reads CASSLLAGRDTEAFF. CDR3 in DNA: TGTGCCAGCAGTTTATTGGCGGGGAGGGACACTGAAGCTTTCTTT.

This clonotype was counted ten times or more. This rearrangement joins TRBV6-4 to TRBJ2-3; TRBD1 might be the D (8 bases). Per germline, CDR1 MRHNA and CDR2 SNTAGT. This CDR3 comprises 15 residues. V gave up 3 bases and J gave up 2 bases, with 12 bases separating them. CDR3 sequence (DNA): TGTGCCAGCAGTGAACAGGGGGGGCACACAGATACGCAGTATTTT. It specifies CASSEQGGHTDTQYF.

This clonotype was observed many times. The chain recombines TRBV20-1 with TRBJ1-6, with D hard to call. Germline assignment: CDR1 DFQATT and CDR2 SNEGSKA (reference sequence). The V end lost 0 bases, the J end lost 0 bases, and 9 bases lay between the germline ends. The CDR3 sequence is 16 residues long. CDR3 coding DNA: TGCAGTGCTAGAGATCCGGCGAGCTCCTATAATTCACCCCTCCACTTT. Translated: CSARDPASSYNSPLHF.